The 20 T cell receptor beta chains reported below all come from one sample, sequenced in a study of patients and donors after allogeneic stem cell transplantation. TCRdb independently ran MiXCR on the RT-PCR reads; one entry per CDR3 protein. The repertoire holds fewer than 180,000 distinct CDR3 sequences, with 37% as singletons. The sequencing sample was made of blood, either unsorted or a sorted T cell fraction (not recorded which). The receptors originated from a human donor who was either an allogeneic HSCT recipient or a stem cell or donor lymphocyte infusion donor (not recorded which). It is not recorded whose cells these are; they may come from a transplant donor.

The chain employs TRBV7-2 and TRBJ2-3; D possibly matches TRBD1 or TRBD2 (5 bases each). Trimming removed 0 bases at V and 2 bases at J, with 6 bases between. From germline, CDR1 is SGHTA and CDR2 FQGNSA. CDR3 length equals 14 residues. The CDR3 nucleotides are TGTGCCAGCAGCTTAGCAGGGACCACAGATACGCAGTATTTT. Its translation: CASSLAGTTDTQYF.

This clonotype was observed at least ten times. The chain employs TRBV11-2 and TRBJ1-1; D is unclear. This CDR3 region has 13 residues. Germline V gene sequence: CDR1 SGHAT, CDR2 FQNNGV. V lost 1 base and J lost 4, with 7 bases in between. DNA of the CDR3: TGTGCCAGCAGCTTAGTGCGGGGCACTGAAGCTTTCTTT. As protein: CASSLVRGTEAFF.

As DNA, the CDR3 is TGTGCCAGCAGCTTAATTCTCGCTGAAGCTTTCTTT. Its protein is CASSLILAEAFF. The chain combines TRBV7-9 with TRBJ1-1; D is uncertain. Germline V gene data show CDR1 as SEHNR and CDR2 as FQNEAQ (reference sequence). The CDR3 sequence is 12 residues long. Trimming removed 2 bases from V and 6 bases from J, with 7 bases in between.

The rearrangement uses TRBV6-2 or TRBV6-3 and TRBJ1-5; D is unresolved. Germline-derived CDR1 and CDR2 are MNHEY and SVGEGT. With 2 bases removed from V and 2 bases from J, the gap between germline ends came to 7 bases. The CDR3 sequence is 14 residues long. The CDR3 here is CASSYVGGNQPQHF. For the CDR3, the DNA is TGTGCCAGCAGTTACGTGGGAGGCAATCAGCCCCAGCATTTT.

This clonotype has a handful of counts. The chain recombines TRBV10-3 with TRBJ1-6; 8 bases fit TRBD1. The CDR3 contains 15 residues. CDR1 ENHRY and CDR2 SYGVKD come from the germline V gene. The junction had 4 bases not matched to a gene; V was cut back by 2 bases and J by 7 bases. The CDR3 nucleotides are TGTGCCATCAGTGAGAGGGGACAGGTCAATTCACCCCTCCACTTT. Its translation: CAISERGQVNSPLHF.

The rearrangement joins TRBV12-3 or TRBV12-4 to TRBJ1-1; 9 bases map to TRBD1. With 6 bases clipped from V and 4 bases from J, the junction kept 6 bases outside the gene matches. The CDR3 runs 14 residues. Here the CDR3 reads CASSEQGALTEAFF. The CDR3 bases are TGTGCCAGCAGCGAACAGGGGGCTCTCACTGAAGCTTTCTTT.

This clonotype turned up a few times. The rearrangement uses TRBV7-2 and TRBJ1-1, with no clear D. The CDR3 has 12 residues. Germline V CDR1 and CDR2: SGHTA, FQGNSA. V was shortened by 7 bases and J by 7 bases, with 13 bases between the two germline ends. As DNA, the CDR3 is TGTGCCAGCACCCCTGGGCGATTTGAAGCTTTCTTT. Translated: CASTPGRFEAFF.

This clonotype was seen a few times. V usage is TRBV7-2 and J usage is TRBJ2-3, with D perhaps TRBD2 (6 bases). CDR3 length: 16 amino acids. Trimming took off 5 bases at V and 1 base at J, with 16 bases between the two ends. Germline CDR1 is SGHTA and CDR2 is FQGNSA. The CDR3 region is CASSPTPLARTDTQYF. CDR3 DNA: TGTGCCAGCAGCCCTACCCCACTAGCTCGCACAGATACGCAGTATTTT.

This clonotype was observed a handful of times. This chain connects TRBV12-3 or TRBV12-4 to TRBJ1-1, with 7 bases aligning to TRBD1. J gave up 0 bases and V 4 bases, and 2 bases lay outside the gene matches. The CDR3 is made up of 14 amino acids. The chain's CDR3 is CASSSGQMNTEAFF. DNA for the CDR3: TGTGCCAGCAGTTCGGGACAGATGAACACTGAAGCTTTCTTT.

The sample holds a few counts of this clonotype. The chain is built from TRBV6-5 and TRBJ1-5; no clear D. Germline CDR1 and CDR2: MNHEY and SVGAGI. The CDR3 is made up of 15 amino acids. V was cut by 5 bases and J by 0 bases, with 11 bases left in between. As DNA, the CDR3 is TGTGCCAGCAGTCCCTTCCGGGATAGCAATCAGCCCCAGCATTTT. Its protein product is CASSPFRDSNQPQHF.

J is TRBJ2-2 and V is TRBV29-1, with 7 bases identical to TRBD1. CDR3 size: 13 residues. In germline, CDR1 is SQVTM, CDR2 ANQGSEA. The J segment lost 3 bases and the V segment lost 6 bases, leaving 4 bases of the junction unmatched. The CDR3 is CSVAGTDTGELFF. Here the CDR3 DNA reads TGCAGCGTCGCCGGGACAGACACCGGGGAGCTGTTTTTT.

Remarks on this clonotype: At one end, the junction sequence differs from germline, possibly due to a read error. This rearrangement joins TRBV6-6 to TRBJ1-1; TRBD1 is a possible D gene (5 bases). The CDR3 is 15 amino acids. CDR1 and CDR2 (germline): MNHNY, SVGAGI (reference sequence). CDR3 in amino acids: CVSSYTYPWGTEAFF. The CDR3 DNA is TGTGTCAGCAGTTACACCTACCCGTGGGGGACTGAAGCTTTCTTT.

This clonotype showed up just a few times. This rearrangement joins TRBV7-3 to TRBJ1-1, with D maybe TRBD1 (6 bases). The V and J ends lost 2 bases and 3 bases respectively, with 16 bases between them. CDR3 size: 16 residues. Germline lookup yields CDR1 SGHTA and CDR2 FQGTGA. This chain's CDR3 is CASSLGPSEGDTEAFF. The CDR3 DNA is TGTGCCAGCAGCTTAGGCCCGAGTGAGGGGGACACTGAAGCTTTCTTT. The full variable domain, with the rest looked up from reference TRBV7-3 and TRBJ1-1, is GAGVSQTPSNKVTEKGKYVELRCDPISGHTALYWYRQSLGQGPEFLIYFQGTGAADDSGLPNDRFFAVRPEGSVSTLKIQRTERGDSAVYLCASSLGPSEGDTEAFFGQGTRLTVV.

This chain joins TRBV3-1 and TRBJ1-5, with no clear D. Trimming left V 0 bases short and J 2 bases short, with 8 bases between. Germline lookup yields CDR1 LGHDT and CDR2 YNNKEL (reference sequence). The CDR3 covers 15 residues. CDR3 nucleotides: TGTGCCAGCAGCCAAGAACCCGGGCGCAATCAGCCCCAGCATTTT. Translated: CASSQEPGRNQPQHF. The variable domain in full, with the rest retrieved from reference TRBV3-1 and TRBJ1-5, is DTAVSQTPKYLVTQMGNDKSIKCEQNLGHDTMYWYKQDSKKFLKIMFSYNNKELIINETVPNRFSPKSPDKAHLNLHINSLELGDSAVYFCASSQEPGRNQPQHFGDGTRLSIL.

This chain uses TRBV9 with TRBJ2-5; 7 bases match TRBD1. The J segment lost 7 bases and the V segment lost 4 bases, leaving 7 bases of the junction unmatched. Germline assignment: CDR1 SGDLS and CDR2 YYNGEE. The CDR3 spans 13 residues. CDR3 in DNA: TGTGCCAGCAGCACCCGGGACAGCGGGACCCAGTACTTC. Translation gives CASSTRDSGTQYF.

In this sample, this clonotype turned up a few times. CDR3 region: CASSLPGRAHTIYF. CDR3 in DNA: TGTGCCAGCAGTCTCCCGGGAAGGGCCCACACCATATATTTT. V gene TRBV28 combines with J gene TRBJ1-3; unclear D gene. Germline-derived CDR1 and CDR2 are MDHEN and SYDVKM. The V gene lost 5 bases and the J gene lost 8 bases, with 16 bases spanning the gap. The CDR3 is 14 residues long.

The rearrangement joins TRBV29-1 to TRBJ2-7, with 9 bases aligning to TRBD1. The CDR3 contains 13 residues. Germline V lookup: CDR1 SQVTM, CDR2 ANQGSEA. Unmatched junction bases numbered 6, after V lost 5 bases and J lost 4 bases. The CDR3 is CSVSGTGRYEQYF. As DNA, the CDR3 is TGCAGCGTTTCCGGGACAGGGAGGTACGAGCAGTACTTC.

The table lists this clonotype with a few counts. The rearrangement uses TRBV20-1 and TRBJ2-5, with 7 positions matching TRBD1. The CDR3 has 15 amino acids. Germline values: CDR1 DFQATT, CDR2 SNEGSKA (reference sequence). Trimming cost V 5 bases and J 5 bases; bases outside gene matches: 14. The DNA for the CDR3 is TGCAGTGCTGCCCACACGACAGGGAATCCGGAGACCCAGTACTTC. It encodes CSAAHTTGNPETQYF.

This chain joins TRBV6-5 and TRBJ1-4; a weak D match, TRBD1 (5 bases). Germline CDR1 reads MNHEY; CDR2 reads SVGAGI. The V and J ends lost 2 bases and 8 bases respectively, with 15 bases between them. This CDR3 is built from 15 residues. CDR3 loop: CASSYRRDPREKLFF. CDR3 DNA sequence: TGTGCCAGCAGTTACCGCCGGGACCCAAGGGAAAAACTGTTTTTT.

Only a few counts were recorded for this clonotype. The gene calls are TRBV12-3 or TRBV12-4 and TRBJ1-1; D is perhaps TRBD1 (5 bases). This CDR3 spans 13 amino acids. V lost 7 bases, J lost 6 bases, and 15 bases lay in between. The CDR3 sequence: CASTERGTAEAFF. As DNA, the CDR3 is TGTGCCAGCACAGAACGGGGGACCGCTGAAGCTTTCTTT.